A single sample gave rise to the 9 T cell receptor beta chains below, sequenced in a study of cytomegalovirus exposure and HLA in healthy donors. Vbeta (60) and Jbeta (13) primers were used in the PCR. The table came from immunoSEQ multiplex PCR; TCRdb's copy has only in-frame clones and leaves some out. The table includes around 160,000 clones, approximately 80% detected once. The sequencing input was PBMCs. The source of these receptors is a woman aged 40 to 50 in good health and CMV-seropositive.

This sequence joins TRBV5-6 and TRBJ1-5; maybe TRBD1 (5 bases). CDR1 SGHDT and CDR2 YYEEEE come from the germline V gene. The CDR3 has 14 residues. The germline V and J ends were trimmed by 1 base and 4 bases, with 9 bases remaining between them. This CDR3 reads CASSLRGGNQPQHF. CDR3 coding DNA: TGTGCCAGCAGCTTGCGGGGGGGGAATCAGCCCCAGCATTTT.

CDR3 sequence reads: CASSAIRTGEGYTF. The CDR3 bases are TGTGCCAGCAGCGCCATCCGGACAGGGGAGGGCTACACCTTC. The V call is TRBV6-6, the J call TRBJ1-2; 9 bases map to TRBD1. V gave up 6 bases and J gave up 8 bases; unmatched junction bases: 10. The CDR3 has 14 residues. CDR1 and CDR2 (germline): MNHNY, SVGAGI (reference sequence).

This clone was picked up one time. The V gene is TRBV18, the J gene TRBJ2-1; possibly TRBD2 for D (5 bases). V lost 6 bases and J 8 bases, leaving 11 bases between the germline ends. This CDR3 has 12 amino acids. Germline V CDR1 and CDR2: KGHSH, LQKENI. This chain's CDR3 is CASSTGVDEQFF. CDR3 DNA: TGTGCCAGCTCGACCGGGGTTGATGAGCAGTTCTTC.

This clone was seen a few times. The chain carries TRBV5-6 and TRBJ1-1; TRBD1 is a possible D gene (5 bases). Germline V lookup: CDR1 SGHDT, CDR2 YYEEEE. V was clipped by 7 bases and J by 1 base, with 8 bases between them. The length of the CDR3 is 12 residues. The CDR3 region is CASSQGNTEAFF. The CDR3 DNA reads as TGTGCCAGCTCTCAGGGGAACACTGAAGCTTTCTTT.

This sequence joins TRBV29-1 and TRBJ1-2; D might be TRBD1 (6 bases). V was clipped by 0 bases and J by 6 bases, with 20 bases between them. CDR3 length: 16 amino acids. Per germline, CDR1 SQVTM and CDR2 ANQGSEA. CDR3 protein: CSVEDRMSGDNDGYTF. In nucleotides, the CDR3 is TGCAGCGTTGAAGATCGCATGTCAGGGGATAATGATGGCTACACCTTC.

This chain joins TRBV7-2 and TRBJ1-2; possibly TRBD1 for D (6 bases). Looked up from germline, CDR1 is SGHTA and CDR2 is FQGNSA. V lost 5 bases and J 2 bases, leaving 15 bases between the germline ends. The CDR3 contains 15 residues. The CDR3 region has the DNA TGTGCCAGCAGCCCAGACAGGACGGTGAACTATGGCTACACCTTC. Amino acids: CASSPDRTVNYGYTF. Together with reference TRBV7-2 and TRBJ1-2, the CDR3 gives the full variable domain: GAGVSQSPSNKVTEKGKDVELRCDPISGHTALYWYRQSLGQGLEFLIYFQGNSAPDKSGLPSDRFSAERTGGSVSTLTIQRTQQEDSAVYLCASSPDRTVNYGYTFGSGTRLTVV.

This clone was counted only a few times. J is TRBJ2-7 and V is TRBV4-3; 12 bases are shared with TRBD1. The CDR3 is made up of 15 amino acids. Germline CDR1 LGHNA, CDR2 YSLEER. Trimming removed 1 base from V and 6 bases from J; junction bases left unmatched: 4. The DNA for the CDR3 is TGCGCCAGCAGCCAAGGGGGACAGGGGGCTTTCGAGCAGTACTTC. It codes for CASSQGGQGAFEQYF.

Only a few counts were recorded for this clone. The chain combines TRBV5-6 with TRBJ2-5; TRBD1 might be the D (5 bases). The CDR3 is made up of 14 amino acids. The ends were cut back, 1 base at V and 5 bases at J, with 12 bases in the middle. Germline assignment: CDR1 SGHDT and CDR2 YYEEEE. The CDR3 nucleotides are TGTGCCAGCAGCTTGTTGGGGCAGGGTGAGACCCAGTACTTC. As protein: CASSLLGQGETQYF.

This chain links TRBV30 with TRBJ1-5, with D unclear. Germline V gives CDR1 GTSNPN, CDR2 SVGIG (reference sequence). The CDR3 runs 15 residues. Trimming left V 0 bases short and J 4 bases short, with 13 bases between. CDR3 protein: CAWSVPGFRNQPQHF. CDR3 in DNA: TGTGCCTGGAGTGTACCGGGATTTCGAAATCAGCCCCAGCATTTT.